These 4 T cell receptor beta chains were sequenced from one sample in a study of cytomegalovirus exposure and HLA in healthy donors. Primers included in the PCR were 60 Vbeta and 13 Jbeta primers. This table comes from immunoSEQ multiplex PCR, and its TCRdb copy is limited to in-frame clones, with some not included. This sample yields about 120,000 clones, of which less than 85% are seen a single time; roughly 20% belongs to the top ten. The sample was PBMCs. These receptors were obtained from a man aged 18 to 29 in good health and CMV-seropositive.

The CDR3 sequence: CASSNSGIYEQYF. DNA of the CDR3: TGTGCCAGCAGCAACTCCGGGATATACGAGCAGTACTTC. V gene TRBV6-6 combines with J gene TRBJ2-7, with D possibly being TRBD2 (5 bases). Germline CDR1 and CDR2: MNHNY and SVGAGI (reference sequence). The CDR3 is 13 residues long. Trimming took 6 bases from V and 4 from J, leaving 13 bases between them.

The rearrangement joins TRBV25-1 to TRBJ1-1, with unresolved D. V shed 5 bases and J shed 7 bases, with 5 bases lying between them. The CDR3 has 10 amino acids. CDR1 is MGHDK and CDR2 is SYGVNS in the germline V gene. In DNA, the CDR3 is TGTGCCAGCAGTTCAGGTGAAGCTTTCTTT. Its protein product is CASSSGEAFF.

The rearrangement uses TRBV19 and TRBJ1-5, with 12 positions matching TRBD1. The V and J ends lost 9 bases and 5 bases, in that order; junction bases with no gene match: 2. The CDR3 totals 13 residues. Germline CDR1 LNHDA, CDR2 SQIVND (reference sequence). The CDR3 DNA is TGTGCCAGCGGGGACAGGGGGCATCAGCCCCAGCATTTT. Residues: CASGDRGHQPQHF.

The chain couples TRBV27 to TRBJ1-3, with D unclear. CDR1 and CDR2 from the germline V gene are MNHEY and SMNVEV (reference sequence). Trimming left V 8 bases short and J 0 bases short, with 14 bases between. This CDR3 contains 15 residues. For the CDR3, the DNA is TGTGCCAGCGGAAGAGCGGGGATCTCTGGAAACACCATATATTTT. Its protein product is CASGRAGISGNTIYF.